This TCR beta chain was captured by sequencing in a study of CD8+CD57+ T cells in acquired aplastic anemia. Study-wide context: Average DNA yield from sorted CD4+ and CD8+ cells was about 3 ug.

CDR3 and TCR beta VDJ profiling relied on a genomic DNA template. TCRdb independently ran MiXCR on the reads; one entry per CDR3 protein. This table holds 200,000 to 250,000 distinct CDR3 sequences, approximately 35% found once. This CDR3 has 16 residues. Germline V gene data show CDR1 as SGHVS and CDR2 as FQNEAQ. Of note for this clonotype: A junction end diverges from the germline sequence, so it may reflect a read error.

This rearrangement joins TRBV7-8 to TRBJ2-3; possibly TRBD1 for D (5 bases). The J call is in doubt because the DNA end fits TRBJ1-5 better. The sequence derives from a human donor in good health, serving as a control. Input material: sorted CD4+, CD8+, or CD8+CD57+ T cells (not recorded which) from PBMCs. The CDR3 DNA reads as TGTGTCAGCAGCTTAGACCTGGGGCTCGACACAGATACGCAGCATTTT. Translating gives CVSSLDLGLDTDTQHF.